This T cell receptor beta chain is drawn from a study of cytomegalovirus exposure and HLA in healthy donors. On the study more broadly: Drawn from HLA-typed donors, about 82 million unique TCRs were held in an early data release.

A multiplex PCR was run with 60 Vbeta primers and 13 Jbeta primers. In the original analysis: Around 11 million of tens of millions of unique TCR beta chains were shared, per a later count. Clones were sequenced by immunoSEQ multiplex PCR, and TCRdb holds only the in-frame ones, with some missing. V, J and clone size were drawn from that table, and D and trimming were deduced from the DNA. The sample holds about 140,000 clones, about three quarters seen once. Comments on this clone: The target antigen is unknown.

Those who donated were healthy bone marrow donors. Whole-study results and caveats: A later analysis showed TCR association rates differing by HLA locus, peaking at DRB1 and lowest at HLA-C.

This clonotype was obtained from a man aged 40-50 years in good health and CMV-seronegative. Sample: PBMCs.

Here the CDR3 reads CASSFRPASLVETQYF. DNA for the CDR3: TGTGCCAGCAGTTTTAGACCGGCTAGCCTGGTGGAGACCCAGTACTTC. The V gene is TRBV27, the J gene TRBJ2-5, with D possibly TRBD2 on 5 matching bases. Trimming stripped 3 bases from V and 5 bases from J, with 19 bases between. Germline CDR1 reads MNHEY; CDR2 reads SMNVEV (reference sequence). The CDR3 runs to 16 residues.